This is a list of T cell receptor beta chains from one sample in a study of preoperative IRX-2 immunotherapy in early breast cancer. Here immunoSEQ multiplex PCR was the method, and the copy in TCRdb shows in-frame clones only, minus some. Among tens of thousands of clones listed, 75% to 80% were seen once. The source was lymph node tissue, collected before IRX-2 immunotherapy. These receptors all come from a human donor with breast cancer. Each CDR3 is given with its conserved first and last residue. D genes are given only for firm matches. The listing skips clone size in some rows; elsewhere it reads once, few, many or a size class.

j_call	clone_size	cdr3_length	d_call	v_call	cdr3_nt	cdr3_aa
TRBJ2-5	-	14	-	TRBV18	TGTGCCAGCTCACCACCGTCGGGGCAAGAGACCCAGTACTTC	CASSPPSGQETQYF
TRBJ1-1	few	14	-	TRBV11-3	TGTGCCAGCAAGGCCCTAAACGGGAACACTGAAGCTTTCTTT	CASKALNGNTEAFF
TRBJ1-2	-	14	-	TRBV28	TGTGCCAGCAGTCTGGGGATACCCGAGAATGGCTACACCTTC	CASSLGIPENGYTF
TRBJ1-6	-	16	-	TRBV19	TGTGCCAGTAGTGGAAACGCCGGGACGGCCAATTCACCCCTCCACTTT	CASSGNAGTANSPLHF
TRBJ2-7	-	18	-	TRBV1	TGCGCCAGCAGCCAAGGGAAATTATTAGGACAGGGGATCGACGAGCAGTACTTC	CASSQGKLLGQGIDEQYF
TRBJ1-5	-	16	TRBD1	TRBV18	TGTGCCAGCTCACCGGCGACAGGGGCTCGGAATCAGCCCCAGCATTTT	CASSPATGARNQPQHF
TRBJ1-1	-	13	-	TRBV7-2	TGTGCCAGCATTTTCCGGGTGAACACTGAAGCTTTCTTT	CASIFRVNTEAFF
TRBJ1-5	-	19	-	TRBV7-1	TGTGCCAGCAGCTTGGGATATCGTGAATTTGGTCTTAGCAATCAGCCCCAGCATTTT	CASSLGYREFGLSNQPQHF
TRBJ2-3	-	16	TRBD2	TRBV11-3	TGTGCCAGCAGCTTAGGTCGCGGGGGAACCACAGATACGCAGTATTTT	CASSLGRGGTTDTQYF
TRBJ2-7	-	14	-	TRBV5-1	TGCGCCAGCAGCCCCGGCAGGGCAGCCTACGAGCAGTACTTC	CASSPGRAAYEQYF
TRBJ1-1	-	15	-	TRBV5-1	TGCGCCAGCAGCTTCGACAGGCCCAGAAACACTGAAGCTTTCTTT	CASSFDRPRNTEAFF
TRBJ1-2	-	13	-	TRBV6-8	TGTGCCAGCAGTTACTCGTGGAGCTATGGCTACACCTTC	CASSYSWSYGYTF
TRBJ1-1	few	15	TRBD1	TRBV18	TGTGCCAGCTCACCCGGACAGGGGGGAAACACTGAAGCTTTCTTT	CASSPGQGGNTEAFF
TRBJ2-7	-	12	TRBD1	TRBV29-1	TGCAGCGCCTCCGGGACAGGGACCGAGCAGTACTTC	CSASGTGTEQYF
TRBJ1-2	-	14	TRBD1	TRBV28	TGTGCCAGCAGATCGACAGGGAGGGGCTATGGCTACACCTTC	CASRSTGRGYGYTF
TRBJ2-3	-	16	-	TRBV11-3	TGTGCCAGCAGCTTGGCCTACTGGCAGATCACAGATACGCAGTATTTT	CASSLAYWQITDTQYF
TRBJ1-2	-	14	TRBD1	TRBV15	TGTGCCACCAGCCAAGGGACAGGGTTCTCTGGCTACACCTTC	CATSQGTGFSGYTF
TRBJ1-1	few	14	-	TRBV6-1	TGTGCCAGCCGTGAAGTAGGAGTGAACACTGAAGCTTTCTTT	CASREVGVNTEAFF
TRBJ1-1	-	14	TRBD1	TRBV6-8	TGTGCCATCAGCCACAGGGGGTGGGACACTGAAGCTTTCTTT	CAISHRGWDTEAFF
TRBJ2-7	-	17	-	TRBV14	TGTGCCAGCAGCCAAACTGGGGCGAGGGGACCCACCTACGAGCAGTACTTC	CASSQTGARGPTYEQYF
TRBJ2-7	-	14	-	TRBV11-3	TGTGCCAGCAGCTTAGATACTCGGGGTTACGAGCAGTACTTC	CASSLDTRGYEQYF
TRBJ1-1	-	13	TRBD1	TRBV6-8	TGTGCCATTGGGACAGAGATGAACACTGAAGCTTTCTTT	CAIGTEMNTEAFF
TRBJ1-1	medium-sized	16	-	TRBV11-3	TGTGCCAGCAGCCGGACCATTGGAGGCCTGAACACTGAAGCTTTCTTT	CASSRTIGGLNTEAFF
TRBJ1-4	-	13	-	TRBV28	TGTGCCAGCAGTTCGTTCCTGTATGAAAAACTGTTTTTT	CASSSFLYEKLFF
TRBJ1-6	-	16	TRBD1	TRBV23-1	TGCGCCAGCAGCCAAGATTCGGGACAGACTAATTCACCCCTCCACTTT	CASSQDSGQTNSPLHF
TRBJ1-2	-	15	TRBD1	TRBV7-6	TGTGCCAGCGGAGGAGACAGGGGAAGGGGAAAAGACTACACCTTC	CASGGDRGRGKDYTF
TRBJ1-5	-	16	-	TRBV18	TGTGCCAGCTCATTCTATTCAACAGGAAGCAATCAGCCCCAGCATTTT	CASSFYSTGSNQPQHF
TRBJ2-7	few	14	-	TRBV11-3	TGTGCCAGCAGCTTGTCCCCGCAGGCCTACGAGCAGTACTTC	CASSLSPQAYEQYF
TRBJ1-5	few	13	-	TRBV18	TGTGCCAGCTCACCCTTAGACGATCAGCCCCAGCATTTT	CASSPLDDQPQHF
TRBJ1-2	-	12	TRBD1	TRBV19	TGTGCCAGTAGTACACAGGGGAATGGCTACACCTTC	CASSTQGNGYTF
TRBJ1-4	-	14	-	TRBV5-1	TGCGCCAGCAGCAAGGACAGTTCCTATGAAAAACTGTTTTTT	CASSKDSSYEKLFF
TRBJ1-1	-	12	-	TRBV28	TGTGCCAACAGGGCTAGGTCGCTTGAAGCTTTCTTT	CANRARSLEAFF
TRBJ2-5	-	15	TRBD1	TRBV19	TGTGCCAGTAGTATAGGAGGGGGCCGACAAGAGACCCAGTACTTC	CASSIGGGRQETQYF
TRBJ1-2	-	15	-	TRBV6-8	TGTGCCAGCAGTTACAGGGAAAATCTCGACTATGGCTACACCTTC	CASSYRENLDYGYTF
TRBJ1-2	-	13	-	TRBV28	TGTGCCAGCAGTCGGACATCTAACTATGGCTACACCTTC	CASSRTSNYGYTF